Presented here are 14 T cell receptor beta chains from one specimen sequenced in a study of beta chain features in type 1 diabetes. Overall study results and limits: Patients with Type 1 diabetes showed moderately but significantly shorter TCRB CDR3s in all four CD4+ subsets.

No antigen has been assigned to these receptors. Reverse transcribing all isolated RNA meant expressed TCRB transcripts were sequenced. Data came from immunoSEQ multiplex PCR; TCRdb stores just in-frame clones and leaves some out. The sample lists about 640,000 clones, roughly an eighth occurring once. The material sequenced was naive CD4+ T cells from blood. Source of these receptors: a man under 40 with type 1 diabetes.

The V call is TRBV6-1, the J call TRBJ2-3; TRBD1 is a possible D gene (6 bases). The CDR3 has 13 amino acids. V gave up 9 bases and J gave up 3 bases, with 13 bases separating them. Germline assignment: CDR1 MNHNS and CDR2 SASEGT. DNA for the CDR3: TGTGCCAGTCTACTACAGGGAACAGATACGCAGTATTTT. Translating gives CASLLQGTDTQYF.

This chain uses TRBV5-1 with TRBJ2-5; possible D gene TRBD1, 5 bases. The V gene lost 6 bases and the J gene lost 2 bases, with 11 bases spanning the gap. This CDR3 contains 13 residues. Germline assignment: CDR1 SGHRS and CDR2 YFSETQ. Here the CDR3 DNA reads TGCGCCAGCAAAAAGACAGTGCAAGAGACCCAGTACTTC. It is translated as CASKKTVQETQYF.

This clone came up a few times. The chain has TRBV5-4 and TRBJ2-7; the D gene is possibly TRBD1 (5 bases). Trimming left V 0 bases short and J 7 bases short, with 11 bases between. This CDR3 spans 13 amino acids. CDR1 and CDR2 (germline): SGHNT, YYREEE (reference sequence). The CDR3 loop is CASSLDRPREQYF. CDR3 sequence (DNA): TGTGCCAGCAGCTTGGACAGGCCTAGAGAGCAGTACTTC.

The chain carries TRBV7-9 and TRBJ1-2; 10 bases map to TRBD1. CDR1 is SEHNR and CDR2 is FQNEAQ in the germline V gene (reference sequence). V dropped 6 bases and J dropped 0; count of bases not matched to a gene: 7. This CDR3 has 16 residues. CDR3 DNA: TGTGCCAGCAGAGGGGACAGGGGTAATACTAACTATGGCTACACCTTC. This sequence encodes CASRGDRGNTNYGYTF.

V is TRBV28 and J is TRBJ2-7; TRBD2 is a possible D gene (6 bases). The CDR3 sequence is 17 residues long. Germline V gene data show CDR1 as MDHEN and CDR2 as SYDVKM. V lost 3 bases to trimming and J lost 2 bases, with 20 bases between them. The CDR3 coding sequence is TGTGCCAGCAGTTTTGGAGGGTTTGGGCGCTTACCCTACGAGCAGTACTTC. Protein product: CASSFGGFGRLPYEQYF.

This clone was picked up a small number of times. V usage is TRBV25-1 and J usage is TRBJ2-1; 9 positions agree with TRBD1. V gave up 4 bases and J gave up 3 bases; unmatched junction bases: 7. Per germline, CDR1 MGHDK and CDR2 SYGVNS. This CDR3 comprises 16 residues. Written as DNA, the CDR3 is TGTGCCAGCAGTGCCCCGGGACAGGGAGTCTACAATGAGCAGTTCTTC. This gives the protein CASSAPGQGVYNEQFF.

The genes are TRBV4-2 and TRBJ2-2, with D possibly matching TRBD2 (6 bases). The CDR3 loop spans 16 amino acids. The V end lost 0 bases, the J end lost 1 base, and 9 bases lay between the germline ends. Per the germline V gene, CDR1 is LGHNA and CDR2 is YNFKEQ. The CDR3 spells CASSQEGTVNTGELFF. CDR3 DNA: TGTGCCAGCAGCCAAGAGGGGACTGTGAACACCGGGGAGCTGTTTTTT.

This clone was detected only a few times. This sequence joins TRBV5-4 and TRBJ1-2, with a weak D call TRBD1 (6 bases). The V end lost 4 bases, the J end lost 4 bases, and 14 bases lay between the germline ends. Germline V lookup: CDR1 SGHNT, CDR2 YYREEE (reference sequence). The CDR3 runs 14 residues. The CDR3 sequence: CASSTRQDPYGYTF. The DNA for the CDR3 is TGTGCCAGCAGCACCCGACAGGATCCCTATGGCTACACCTTC.

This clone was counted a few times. CDR3: CASSRDQGRIRETQYF. The CDR3 DNA follows: TGTGCCAGCAGCCGAGACCAGGGACGGATAAGAGAGACCCAGTACTTC. The chain recombines TRBV4-2 with TRBJ2-5, with D perhaps assigned TRBD1 or TRBD2 (5 bases each). From germline, CDR1 is LGHNA and CDR2 YNFKEQ. The CDR3 covers 16 residues. V was pared by 4 bases and J by 4 bases, with 19 bases between.

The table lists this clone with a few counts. CDR3 amino acids: CASSLGASSYEQYF. CDR3 sequence (DNA): TGTGCCAGCAGCTTAGGGGCCAGCTCCTACGAGCAGTACTTC. The J gene is TRBJ2-7, the V gene TRBV7-9; unclear D gene. The length of the CDR3 is 14 residues. The germline V gene has CDR1 SEHNR and CDR2 FQNEAQ (reference sequence). Deletions cut 1 base from V and 0 bases from J, with 7 bases between.

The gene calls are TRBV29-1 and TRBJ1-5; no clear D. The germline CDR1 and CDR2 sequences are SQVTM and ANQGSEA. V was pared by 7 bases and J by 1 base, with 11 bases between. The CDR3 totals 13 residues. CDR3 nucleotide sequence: TGCAGCGCTTCCTCAGAGAGCAATCAGCCCCAGCATTTT. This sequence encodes CSASSESNQPQHF. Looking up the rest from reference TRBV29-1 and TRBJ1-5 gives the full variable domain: SAVISQKPSRDICQRGTSLTIQCQVDSQVTMMFWYRQQPGQSLTLIATANQGSEATYESGFVIDKFPISRPNLTFSTLTVSNMSPEDSSIYLCSASSESNQPQHFGDGTRLSIL.

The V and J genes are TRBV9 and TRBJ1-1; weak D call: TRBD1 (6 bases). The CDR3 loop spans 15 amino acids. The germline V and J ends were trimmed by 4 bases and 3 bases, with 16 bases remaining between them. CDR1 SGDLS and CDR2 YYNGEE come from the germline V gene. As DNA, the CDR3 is TGTGCCAGCAGCTCCCGTTGGGCAGGGGACACTGAAGCTTTCTTT. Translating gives CASSSRWAGDTEAFF.

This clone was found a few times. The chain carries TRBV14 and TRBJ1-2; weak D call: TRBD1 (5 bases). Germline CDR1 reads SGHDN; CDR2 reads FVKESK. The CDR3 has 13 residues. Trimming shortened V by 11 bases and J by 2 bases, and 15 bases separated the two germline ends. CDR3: CASSRDGNYGYTF. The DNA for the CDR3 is TGTGCCTCGAGCCGGGACGGGAACTATGGCTACACCTTC.

The CDR3 sequence is CAWSFGDQNIQYF. CDR3 sequence (DNA): TGTGCCTGGAGTTTTGGGGACCAAAACATTCAGTACTTC. V gene TRBV30 combines with J gene TRBJ2-4, with D perhaps being TRBD1 or TRBD2 (5 bases each). This CDR3 contains 13 residues. The germline V gene encodes CDR1 GTSNPN and CDR2 SVGIG (reference sequence). The ends were cut back, 2 bases at V and 5 bases at J, with 10 bases in the middle.